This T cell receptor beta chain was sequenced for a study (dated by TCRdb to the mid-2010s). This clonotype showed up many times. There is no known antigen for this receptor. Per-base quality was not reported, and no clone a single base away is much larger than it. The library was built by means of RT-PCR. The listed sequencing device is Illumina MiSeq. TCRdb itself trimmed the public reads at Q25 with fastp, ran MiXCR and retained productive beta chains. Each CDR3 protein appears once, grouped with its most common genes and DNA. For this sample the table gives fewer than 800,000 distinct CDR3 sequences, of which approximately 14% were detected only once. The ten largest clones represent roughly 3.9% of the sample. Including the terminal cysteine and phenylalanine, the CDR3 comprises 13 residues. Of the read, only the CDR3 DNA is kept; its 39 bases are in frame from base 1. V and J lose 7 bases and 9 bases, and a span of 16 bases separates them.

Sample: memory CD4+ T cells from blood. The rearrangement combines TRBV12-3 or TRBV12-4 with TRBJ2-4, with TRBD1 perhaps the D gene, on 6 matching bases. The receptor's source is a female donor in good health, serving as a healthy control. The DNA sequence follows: TGTGCCAGCACCGTAACAGGGCTTACCATTCAGTACTTC. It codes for CASTVTGLTIQYF.